This TCR beta chain derives from a study of identical twins. In its sample, this clonotype was seen a few times. TCRdb called the 5' RACE reads again in MiXCR, with one record for every CDR3 protein. The sample comprises roughly 470,000 distinct CDR3 sequences, more than 13% of which are singletons, and more than 0.8% rests with the top ten. V was clipped by 5 bases and J by 7 bases, with 21 bases between them. The germline gives CDR1 MDHEN, CDR2 SYDVKM. The CDR3 loop spans 16 amino acids. These data were likewise used in another study, on yellow fever vaccine responses in identical twins.

Sequencing used CD4+ T cells sorted from blood. The J gene is TRBJ2-1, the V gene TRBV28, with a tentative D call TRBD2 (6 bases). The receptor comes from a woman between 18 and 29 years old in good health. The CDR3 loop is CASSDPSRTRDNEQFF. CDR3 bases: TGTGCCAGCAGTGACCCTTCACGCACGCGGGATAATGAGCAGTTCTTC.